These T cell receptor beta chains were read from a single sample in a study of post-analysis software for immune sequencing data. Using its own MiXCR run on the PCR reads, TCRdb lists one record per CDR3 protein. The sample consists of 250,000 to 300,000 distinct CDR3 sequences, 35% to 45% of them appearing once. Input material: blood. These receptors were obtained from a girl under 18 with multiple sclerosis. Each CDR3 is given with its conserved first and last residue. A D gene is named only where the DNA matches it firmly. The listing skips clone size in some rows; elsewhere it reads once, few, many or a size class.

j_gene,abundance,v_gene,d_gene,CDR3aa,CDR3nt
TRBJ2-5,many,TRBV5-1,NA,CASSPFPRLGQETQYF,TGCGCCAGCAGCCCCTTCCCTCGGCTAGGCCAAGAGACCCAGTACTTC
TRBJ1-1,NA,TRBV7-9,NA,CASSPPDGLYTEAFF,TGTGCCAGCAGCCCCCCGGACGGACTATACACTGAAGCTTTCTTT
TRBJ1-5,many,TRBV7-2,TRBD1,CASSPGTGGQPQHF,TGTGCCAGCAGCCCCGGGACAGGGGGCCAGCCCCAGCATTTT
TRBJ1-2,NA,TRBV4-1,NA,CASSQDSATKYGYTF,TGCGCCAGCAGCCAAGACTCCGCTACAAAGTATGGCTACACCTTC
TRBJ2-7,few,TRBV5-6,NA,CASSLKGYWVPYF,TGTGCCAGCAGCTTGAAGGGTTATTGGGTGCCGTACTTC
TRBJ2-7,NA,TRBV20-1,NA,CSASKADYYEQYF,TGCAGTGCCTCGAAGGCTGACTACTACGAGCAGTACTTC
TRBJ2-2,few,TRBV5-1,NA,CASSLRTREELFF,TGCGCCAGCAGCTTAAGAACGCGGGAAGAGCTGTTTTTT
TRBJ2-3,many,TRBV6-6,TRBD2,CASRPGGADTQYF,TGTGCCAGCCGCCCGGGGGGGGCAGATACGCAGTATTTT
TRBJ1-1,many,TRBV29-1,NA,CSVEGRGGTEAFF,TGCAGCGTTGAGGGAAGGGGGGGGACTGAAGCTTTCTTT
TRBJ2-6,few,TRBV6-5,NA,CASSPSQSGANVLTF,TGTGCCAGCAGCCCCTCACAGTCAGGGGCCAACGTCCTGACTTTC
TRBJ1-1,many,TRBV3-1,TRBD1,CASSLGTETEAFF,TGTGCCAGCAGCCTAGGGACAGAAACTGAAGCTTTCTTT
TRBJ2-5,NA,TRBV6-2/TRBV6-3,NA,CASSDLQETQYF,TGTGCCAGCAGCGACCTTCAAGAGACCCAGTACTTC
TRBJ2-3,many,TRBV10-3,NA,CAISSTDTQYF,TGTGCCATCTCTAGCACAGATACGCAGTATTTT
TRBJ2-3,many,TRBV20-1,NA,CSARIEADTQYF,TGCAGTGCTAGAATAGAGGCAGATACGCAGTATTTT
TRBJ1-1,many,TRBV29-1,NA,CSARTSLNTEAFF,TGCAGCGCCAGGACGTCTTTGAACACTGAAGCTTTCTTT
TRBJ1-2,many,TRBV9,NA,CASSVGDLTGAHGYTF,TGTGCCAGCAGCGTAGGTGACCTAACGGGAGCCCATGGCTACACCTTC
TRBJ1-2,few,TRBV12-3/TRBV12-4,TRBD1,CASSPPGQGNYGYTF,TGTGCCAGCAGTCCCCCCGGACAGGGTAACTATGGCTACACCTTC
TRBJ2-7,NA,TRBV7-6,NA,CASSLAYGGATYEQYF,TGTGCCAGCAGCTTAGCGTACGGCGGGGCAACCTACGAGCAGTACTTC
TRBJ2-7,NA,TRBV27,NA,CASSLQGTYEQYF,TGTGCCAGCAGTTTACAGGGGACCTACGAGCAGTACTTC
TRBJ1-2,many,TRBV5-1,TRBD1,CASSGGQGNYGYTF,TGCGCCAGCAGCGGTGGACAGGGGAACTATGGCTACACCTTC
TRBJ1-2,many,TRBV5-5,NA,CASSLSGGSNRYTF,TGTGCCAGCAGCTTGTCCGGTGGCAGTAATCGCTACACCTTC
TRBJ2-1,NA,TRBV21-1,NA,CASSKPRQGQVRRPYNEQFF,TGTGCCAGCAGCAAGCCCCGGCAGGGACAAGTCCGACGGCCCTACAATGAGCAGTTCTTC
TRBJ2-1,many,TRBV20-1,NA,CSARDLSGEQFF,TGCAGTGCTAGGGACCTCTCGGGGGAGCAGTTCTTC
TRBJ1-2,many,TRBV7-9,NA,CASSLEGTGYGYTF,TGTGCCAGCAGCCTAGAAGGTACAGGCTATGGCTACACCTTC
TRBJ1-6,NA,TRBV6-4,TRBD1,CASSQGASSNSPLHF,TGTGCCAGCAGCCAGGGGGCTTCAAGTAATTCACCCCTCCACTTT
TRBJ1-1,NA,TRBV10-3,NA,CAIREEDRTGTEAFF,TGTGCCATCAGAGAAGAAGACAGGACGGGAACTGAAGCTTTCTTT
TRBJ1-2,NA,TRBV14,TRBD1,CASSQHRGEGYTF,TGTGCCAGCAGCCAACACAGGGGTGAGGGCTACACCTTC
TRBJ2-5,many,TRBV4-1,NA,CASSHPGWRGREETQYF,TGCGCCAGCAGCCACCCAGGGTGGAGGGGGAGGGAAGAGACCCAGTACTTC
TRBJ1-2,NA,TRBV6-6,NA,CASSYEDRGYTF,TGTGCCAGCAGTTACGAGGATAGGGGCTACACCTTC
TRBJ2-5,many,TRBV7-7,NA,CASSLAFGGQETQYF,TGTGCCAGCAGCTTAGCGTTCGGGGGCCAAGAGACCCAGTACTTC
TRBJ2-3,once,TRBV7-6,TRBD2,CASSARSAGQSTDTQYF,TGTGCCAGCAGCGCTCGGTCAGCGGGGCAAAGCACAGATACGCAGTATTTT
TRBJ2-1,many,TRBV12-3/TRBV12-4,NA,CASRPSLEEQFF,TGTGCCAGCAGGCCCAGCCTTGAGGAGCAGTTCTTC
TRBJ2-7,NA,TRBV7-9,NA,CASMNSGDVRHEQYF,TGTGCCAGCATGAACTCAGGGGACGTTCGACACGAGCAGTACTTC
TRBJ2-6,few,TRBV28,NA,CASSLDGGSGANVQTF,TGTGCCAGCAGTTTGGACGGGGGCTCTGGGGCCAACGTCCAGACTTTC
TRBJ2-1,many,TRBV5-1,TRBD2,CASSWKLAGASYNEQFF,TGCGCCAGCAGCTGGAAACTAGCGGGGGCCTCCTACAATGAGCAGTTCTTC
TRBJ1-5,many,TRBV10-3,NA,CAIGPGGNQPQHF,TGTGCCATAGGGCCAGGTGGCAATCAGCCCCAGCATTTT
TRBJ1-2,many,TRBV12-3/TRBV12-4,NA,CASSLRGGYTF,TGTGCCAGCAGCTTGAGGGGCGGCTACACCTTC
TRBJ2-7,NA,TRBV20-1,TRBD2,CSASPAGGGNEQYF,TGTAGTGCTAGTCCGGCGGGAGGAGGGAACGAGCAGTACTTC
TRBJ2-1,many,TRBV5-1,TRBD2,CASSHSSGSMYNEQFF,TGCGCCAGCAGCCATAGTAGCGGGAGTATGTACAATGAGCAGTTCTTC
TRBJ2-3,many,TRBV20-1,TRBD2,CSARGLAGGDTQYF,TGCAGTGCTCGGGGACTAGCGGGGGGAGATACGCAGTATTTT
TRBJ1-1,NA,TRBV6-5,NA,CASSPRGGKTEAFF,TGTGCCAGCAGCCCAAGGGGGGGTAAGACTGAAGCTTTCTTT
TRBJ2-1,NA,TRBV29-1,TRBD2,CTVYGTSSNEQFF,TGCACCGTGTATGGGACTAGCAGCAATGAGCAGTTCTTC
TRBJ2-5,NA,TRBV20-1,TRBD1,CSASPGGAGETQYF,TGCAGTGCTAGTCCAGGGGGCGCAGGAGAGACCCAGTACTTC
TRBJ2-6,many,TRBV11-2,NA,CASSAHRLSTFSGANVLTF,TGTGCCAGCAGCGCGCATAGATTATCAACTTTCTCTGGGGCCAACGTCCTGACTTTC
TRBJ2-5,many,TRBV19,NA,CASSIHSQETQYF,TGTGCCAGTAGTATACACAGCCAAGAGACCCAGTACTTC
TRBJ1-6,few,TRBV18,TRBD1,CASSRDRENSPLHF,TGTGCCAGCTCACGGGACAGGGAGAATTCACCCCTCCACTTT
TRBJ1-2,many,TRBV5-5,NA,CASSLGQTQDYGYTF,TGTGCCAGCAGCCTTGGACAGACCCAGGACTATGGCTACACCTTC
TRBJ2-3,many,TRBV10-3,TRBD1,CAISQDRDDTQYF,TGTGCCATCAGCCAGGACAGGGACGATACGCAGTATTTT
TRBJ2-5,many,TRBV25-1,NA,CASTQEGFQETQYF,TGTGCCAGCACCCAGGAGGGGTTCCAAGAGACCCAGTACTTC
TRBJ2-7,NA,TRBV6-6,TRBD1,CASVGGQTYGQYF,TGTGCCAGCGTAGGGGGACAGACCTACGGGCAGTACTTC
TRBJ2-1,many,TRBV28,NA,CASRDLASYNEQFF,TGTGCCAGCAGGGATTTAGCGAGCTACAATGAGCAGTTCTTC